The 22 T cell receptor beta chains below all came from one sample that was sequenced in a study of shared clonotypes between healthy human individuals. Clones were sequenced by immunoSEQ multiplex PCR, and TCRdb holds only the in-frame ones, with some missing. The sample comprises around 2.1 million clones, 85% to 95% of which are singletons, and more than 1.5% rests with the top ten. Selected positively for CCR7 and CD45RO-negative, naive CD8 cells excluded terminally differentiated effector memory CD45RA+ cells. Sequencing used naive CD8+ T cells from PBMCs. The receptor source for this set is a man in his late teens or twenties in good health. Some clones in this sample may be carry-over from other donors' samples.

The CDR3 coding sequence is TGTGCCAGCAGCTTACAGGCCCATGAGCAGTTCTTC. Residues: CASSLQAHEQFF. V gene TRBV7-9 combines with J gene TRBJ2-1; D is unresolved. CDR1 SEHNR and CDR2 FQNEAQ come from the germline V gene (reference sequence). This CDR3 comprises 12 residues. With 2 bases removed from V and 8 bases from J, the gap between germline ends came to 7 bases.

The rearrangement joins TRBV5-5 to TRBJ2-1; TRBD1 aligns across 10 bases. The germline V gene has CDR1 SGHKS and CDR2 YYEKEE (reference sequence). The trim removed 4 bases at V and 8 bases at J, leaving 3 bases unmatched. This CDR3 contains 13 residues. CDR3 in amino acids: CASSMDRGYEQFF. The DNA of the CDR3 is TGTGCCAGCAGCATGGACAGGGGGTATGAGCAGTTCTTC.

The chain is built from TRBV9 and TRBJ2-3; 13 bases map to TRBD2. Looked up from germline, CDR1 is SGDLS and CDR2 is YYNGEE. V trimming: 4 bases; J trimming: 4 bases; junction bases outside the gene matches: 6. The CDR3 loop spans 16 amino acids. The CDR3 protein is CASSPHGLAGADTQYF. Here the CDR3 DNA reads TGTGCCAGCAGCCCCCACGGACTAGCGGGAGCAGATACGCAGTATTTT.

The chain combines TRBV6-1 with TRBJ1-1, with 9 bases lining up with TRBD1. The CDR3 is 14 amino acids. The V gene end was trimmed by 7 bases and the J gene end by 4 bases; junction bases not matched to a gene: 7. Germline V CDR1 and CDR2: MNHNS, SASEGT. The CDR3 region is CASTEQGAGTEAFF. As DNA, the CDR3 is TGTGCCAGCACCGAACAGGGGGCAGGCACTGAAGCTTTCTTT.

The chain combines TRBV29-1 with TRBJ2-3; no clear D. V lost 4 bases, J lost 2 bases, and 19 bases lay in between. The CDR3 is 16 residues long. Germline values: CDR1 SQVTM, CDR2 ANQGSEA. CDR3 DNA sequence: TGCAGCGTTGCCTCCGGTGGCCCAGATTACACAGATACGCAGTATTTT. This codes for CSVASGGPDYTDTQYF.

The V gene is TRBV28, the J gene TRBJ2-1; TRBD2 is a possible D gene (5 bases). CDR3 size: 14 residues. Germline V gives CDR1 MDHEN, CDR2 SYDVKM. V was clipped by 3 bases and J by 5 bases, with 11 bases between them. This chain's CDR3 is CASSFLGRDNEQFF. The CDR3 nucleotides are TGTGCCAGCAGTTTTCTTGGGCGGGACAATGAGCAGTTCTTC.

The chain carries TRBV5-6 and TRBJ1-6; possibly TRBD1 for D (6 bases). CDR3 size: 14 residues. Germline CDR1 SGHDT, CDR2 YYEEEE. Trimming stripped 0 bases from V and 9 bases from J, with 10 bases between. In nucleotides, the CDR3 is TGTGCCAGCAGCTTGGGACAGGCTGGTTCACCCCTCCACTTT. Its protein product is CASSLGQAGSPLHF.

About this clone: The identical CDR3 is also encoded by other nucleotide sequences in the sample. The V gene is TRBV5-1, the J gene TRBJ1-3, with 8 nucleotides matching TRBD1. The V and J ends lost 4 bases and 2 bases, in that order; junction bases with no gene match: 2. Germline CDR1 SGHRS, CDR2 YFSETQ. This CDR3 has 14 residues. CDR3: CASSPTGAGNTIYF. The CDR3 region has the DNA TGCGCCAGCAGCCCGACAGGGGCTGGAAACACCATATATTTT.

CDR3 sequence: CASSQGLGGSRQFF. CDR3 nucleotides: TGTGCCAGCAGCCAAGGACTAGGGGGAAGTAGGCAGTTCTTC. The chain carries TRBV16 and TRBJ2-1; tentatively, D is TRBD2 (7 bases). The CDR3 has 14 amino acids. Trimming took 2 bases from V and 12 from J, leaving 17 bases between them. The germline gives CDR1 KGHSY, CDR2 FQNENV.

The V gene is TRBV5-8, the J gene TRBJ2-4; maybe TRBD1 (6 bases). Between the trimmed V and J ends, which lost 0 bases and 6 bases, there was a span of 13 bases. Germline V CDR1 and CDR2: SGHTS, YDEGEE. The CDR3 covers 15 residues. CDR3 amino acids: CASSLAEGVVNIQYF. Here the CDR3 DNA reads TGTGCCAGCAGCTTGGCCGAGGGGGTAGTAAACATTCAGTACTTC.

This clone came up a few times. V gene TRBV6-6 combines with J gene TRBJ1-5; no definite D call. Germline-derived CDR1 and CDR2 are MNHNY and SVGAGI (reference sequence). The length of the CDR3 is 14 residues. The V end lost 6 bases, the J end lost 2 bases, and 11 bases lay between the germline ends. This CDR3 is CASSDNLGNQPQHF. As DNA, the CDR3 is TGTGCCAGCAGCGATAACTTGGGCAATCAGCCCCAGCATTTT.

The V call is TRBV7-9, the J call TRBJ1-2, with D perhaps TRBD1 (6 bases). Germline-derived CDR1 and CDR2 are SEHNR and FQNEAQ (reference sequence). V was shortened by 4 bases and J by 6 bases, with 24 bases between the two germline ends. This CDR3 comprises 17 residues. The chain's CDR3 is CASSSLTRGPNLDGYTF. The CDR3 DNA is TGTGCCAGCAGCTCATTAACACGGGGGCCCAATCTCGATGGCTACACCTTC.

The chain carries TRBV7-2 and TRBJ2-7, with no clear D. The V end lost 3 bases, the J end lost 4 bases, and 13 bases lay between the germline ends. This CDR3 has 14 amino acids. Germline V gene lookup returns CDR1 SGHTA and CDR2 FQGNSA. As DNA, the CDR3 is TGTGCCAGCAGCTTTTGGACGGAAGAGTACGAGCAGTACTTC. It codes for CASSFWTEEYEQYF.

Regarding this clone: This same CDR3 is encoded by further DNA sequences in the sample. The gene calls are TRBV27 and TRBJ2-7; possibly TRBD2 for D (5 bases). The germline V gene encodes CDR1 MNHEY and CDR2 SMNVEV (reference sequence). V was pared by 6 bases and J by 4 bases, with 13 bases between. CDR3 length: 13 residues. CDR3 sequence: CASSPGLSYEQYF. CDR3 DNA: TGTGCCAGCAGCCCCGGACTTTCATACGAGCAGTACTTC.

This sequence joins TRBV7-9 and TRBJ1-3, with D unresolved. CDR1 is SEHNR and CDR2 is FQNEAQ in the germline V gene (reference sequence). This CDR3 is 14 amino acids long. Trimming removed 2 bases at V and 0 bases at J, with 5 bases between. As DNA, the CDR3 is TGTGCCAGCAGCTTATTAGTCTCTGGAAACACCATATATTTT. Translated, it gives CASSLLVSGNTIYF. Based on the CDR3 plus reference TRBV7-9 and TRBJ1-3, the full variable domain is DTGVSQNPRHKITKRGQNVTFRCDPISEHNRLYWYRQTLGQGPEFLTYFQNEAQLEKSRLLSDRFSAERPKGSFSTLEIQRTEQGDSAMYLCASSLLVSGNTIYFGEGSWLTVV.

The chain carries TRBV4-1 and TRBJ2-3, with D possibly TRBD2 on 5 matching bases. CDR1 is MGHRA and CDR2 is YSYEKL in the germline V gene. V lost 0 bases, J lost 3 bases, and 13 bases lay in between. The CDR3 totals 16 residues. This CDR3 reads CASSQDSAEVTDTQYF. As DNA, the CDR3 is TGCGCCAGCAGCCAAGATTCGGCGGAGGTGACAGATACGCAGTATTTT.

The chain recombines TRBV29-1 with TRBJ1-2; D may be TRBD1 (6 bases). CDR1 and CDR2 (germline): SQVTM, ANQGSEA. Trimming cost V 7 bases and J 8 bases, with 17 bases left between them. The CDR3 is 12 amino acids. The DNA for the CDR3 is TGCAGCGGGTGGACAGCCCCGTGGGGCTACACCTTC. It encodes CSGWTAPWGYTF.

The chain employs TRBV5-4 and TRBJ2-7; 8 bases are shared with TRBD2. V shed 4 bases and J 3 bases; nucleotides not matched to a gene: 6. The CDR3 consists of 14 residues. Per germline, CDR1 SGHNT and CDR2 YYREEE (reference sequence). This chain's CDR3 is CASSPAGGNYEQYF. CDR3 DNA: TGTGCCAGCAGCCCCGCGGGGGGAAACTACGAGCAGTACTTC.

Notes on this clone: The identical CDR3 is also encoded by other nucleotide sequences in the sample. The J gene is TRBJ2-1, the V gene TRBV27; tentatively, D is TRBD1 (8 bases). V was trimmed by 4 bases and J by 9 bases, leaving 13 bases between them. The CDR3 sequence is 13 residues long. The V gene's germline CDR1 is MNHEY and CDR2 SMNVEV (reference sequence). CDR3 sequence reads: CASSSNRGGEQFF. The DNA of the CDR3 is TGTGCCAGCAGTTCGAACAGGGGGGGTGAGCAGTTCTTC.

CDR3 nucleotide sequence: TGTGCCAGCAGTTCTTTAAGGCGAGAGAACACTGAAGCTTTCTTT. Translating gives CASSSLRRENTEAFF. V is TRBV6-5 and J is TRBJ1-1, with D uncertain. The CDR3 is 15 residues long. Germline CDR1 and CDR2: MNHEY and SVGAGI. V was pared by 4 bases and J by 1 base, with 13 bases between.

This clone was seen only once. The chain joins TRBV19 to TRBJ1-1; 8 nucleotides line up with TRBD1. CDR3 length: 13 residues. Germline V gene lookup returns CDR1 LNHDA and CDR2 SQIVND (reference sequence). V gave up 8 bases and J gave up 4 bases; unmatched junction bases: 6. DNA of the CDR3: TGTGCCAGTCTTTTGACAGGGGTCACTGAAGCTTTCTTT. This sequence encodes CASLLTGVTEAFF.

The gene calls are TRBV28 and TRBJ2-2, with 7 positions matching TRBD2. V dropped 4 bases and J dropped 3; count of bases not matched to a gene: 14. The germline V gene encodes CDR1 MDHEN and CDR2 SYDVKM. The CDR3 is made up of 18 amino acids. CDR3: CASSSLTLAEDYTGELFF. The CDR3 DNA follows: TGTGCCAGCAGTTCCCTTACGCTAGCGGAGGATTACACCGGGGAGCTGTTTTTT.